The clone carrying this T cell receptor (beta chain) came up once. Its matching antigen is unknown. Germline CDR1 reads SGDLS; CDR2 reads YYNGEE. V lost 2 bases and J 0 bases, leaving 5 bases between the germline ends. The CDR3 contains 13 residues. These data are taken from a study of cytomegalovirus exposure and HLA in healthy donors. Study information: Early released data had tens of millions of unique TCRs, all coming from HLA-typed donors.

General study points: Later on, a genetic analysis was performed. It linked a missense variant in DCLRE1C with V- and J-gene trimming of TCR beta. Cytomegalovirus-associated TCR beta chains were listed, numbering some 170.

Researchers ran the PCR with 60 Vbeta and 13 Jbeta primers. TCRdb's table, derived via immunoSEQ multiplex PCR, lists solely in-frame clones and lacks some. The repertoire holds about 160,000 clones, with approximately 80% as singletons. This TCR came from a boy younger than 10 in good health and CMV-seronegative. The chain links TRBV9 to TRBJ1-1, with D uncertain. The specimen was PBMCs. The DNA of the CDR3 is TGTGCCAGCAGCGTTCAGGTGAACACTGAAGCTTTCTTT. It codes for CASSVQVNTEAFF.